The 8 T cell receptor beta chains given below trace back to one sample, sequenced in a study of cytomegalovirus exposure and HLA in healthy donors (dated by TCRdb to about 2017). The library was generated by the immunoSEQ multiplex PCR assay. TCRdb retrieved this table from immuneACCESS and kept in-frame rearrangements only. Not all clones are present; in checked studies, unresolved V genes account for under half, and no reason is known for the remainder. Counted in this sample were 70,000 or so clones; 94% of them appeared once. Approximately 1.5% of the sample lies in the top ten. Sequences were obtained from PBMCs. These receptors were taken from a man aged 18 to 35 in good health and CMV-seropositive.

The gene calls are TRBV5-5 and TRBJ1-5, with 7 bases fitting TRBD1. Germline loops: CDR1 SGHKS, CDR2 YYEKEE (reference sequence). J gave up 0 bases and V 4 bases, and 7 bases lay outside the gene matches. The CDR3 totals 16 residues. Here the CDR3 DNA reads TGTGCCAGCAGCACCGGACAGGCCCTTAGCAATCAGCCCCAGCATTTT. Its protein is CASSTGQALSNQPQHF.

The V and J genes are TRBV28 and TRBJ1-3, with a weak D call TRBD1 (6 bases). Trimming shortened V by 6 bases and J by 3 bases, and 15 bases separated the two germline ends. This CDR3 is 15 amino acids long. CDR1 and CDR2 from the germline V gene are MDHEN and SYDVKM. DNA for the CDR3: TGTGCCAGCAGCCAACAGGGAATGGGTGGAAACACCATATATTTT. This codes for CASSQQGMGGNTIYF. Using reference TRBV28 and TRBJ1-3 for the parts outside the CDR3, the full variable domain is DVKVTQSSRYLVKRTGEKVFLECVQDMDHENMFWYRQDPGLGLRLIYFSYDVKMKEKGDIPEGYSVSREKKERFSLILESASTNQTSMYLCASSQQGMGGNTIYFGEGSWLTVV.

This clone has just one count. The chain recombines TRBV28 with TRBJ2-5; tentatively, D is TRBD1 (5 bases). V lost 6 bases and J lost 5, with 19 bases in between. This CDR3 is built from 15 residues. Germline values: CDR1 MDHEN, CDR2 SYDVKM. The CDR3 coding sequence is TGTGCCAGCAGGCCCCCGACAGCCTTTGGGGAGACCCAGTACTTC. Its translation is CASRPPTAFGETQYF.

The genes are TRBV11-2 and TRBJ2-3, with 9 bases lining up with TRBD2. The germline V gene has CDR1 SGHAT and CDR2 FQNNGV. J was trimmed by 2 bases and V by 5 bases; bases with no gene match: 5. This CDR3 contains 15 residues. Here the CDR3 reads CASSPWTSDTDTQYF. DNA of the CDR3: TGTGCCAGCAGCCCCTGGACTAGCGACACAGATACGCAGTATTTT.

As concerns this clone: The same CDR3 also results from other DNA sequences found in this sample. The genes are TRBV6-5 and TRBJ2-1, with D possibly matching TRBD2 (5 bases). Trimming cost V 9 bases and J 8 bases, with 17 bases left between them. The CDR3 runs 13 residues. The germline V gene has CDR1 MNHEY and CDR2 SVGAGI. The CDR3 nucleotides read TGTGCCAGTAGCCAGGACTCCGACGATGAGCAGTTCTTC. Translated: CASSQDSDDEQFF.

CDR3 coding DNA: TGTGCCAGCAGCCAGTCTGGGACAGGGAGCGATCAGCCCCAGCATTTT. As protein: CASSQSGTGSDQPQHF. The rearrangement uses TRBV27 and TRBJ1-5; 9 nucleotides line up with TRBD1. The CDR3 totals 16 residues. Germline loops: CDR1 MNHEY, CDR2 SMNVEV (reference sequence). J was trimmed by 5 bases and V by 6 bases; bases with no gene match: 11.

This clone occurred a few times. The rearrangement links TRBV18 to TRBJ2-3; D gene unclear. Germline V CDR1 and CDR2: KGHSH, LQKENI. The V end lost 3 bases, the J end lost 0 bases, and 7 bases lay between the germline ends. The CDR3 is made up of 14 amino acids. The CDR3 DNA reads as TGTGCCAGCTCACCGCAGATGAGCACAGATACGCAGTATTTT. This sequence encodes CASSPQMSTDTQYF.

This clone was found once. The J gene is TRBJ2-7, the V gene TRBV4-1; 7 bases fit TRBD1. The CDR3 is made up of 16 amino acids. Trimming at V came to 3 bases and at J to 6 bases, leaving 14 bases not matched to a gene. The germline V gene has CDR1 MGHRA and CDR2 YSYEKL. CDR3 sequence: CASSQGSTGSYPEQYF. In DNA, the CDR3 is TGCGCCAGCAGCCAGGGTTCGACAGGGTCTTACCCCGAGCAGTACTTC.